This TCR beta chain was documented in a study of cytomegalovirus exposure and HLA in healthy donors. Germline assignment: CDR1 SGHNT and CDR2 YYREEE (reference sequence). V dropped 3 bases and J dropped 8 bases, with 11 bases sitting between them. CDR3 size: 12 residues. In the PCR, 60 Vbeta and 13 Jbeta primers were used. Only in-frame clones appear in the TCRdb table, and some are missing; sequencing was by immunoSEQ multiplex PCR. Its listing shows approximately 110,000 clones. V is TRBV5-4 and J is TRBJ1-2, with D tentatively TRBD1 (6 bases). Sequenced: PBMCs. This clonotype originated in a young man in good health and CMV-seronegative. The CDR3 is CASSSQGRGYTF. The CDR3 coding sequence is TGTGCCAGCAGCTCCCAGGGGAGAGGCTACACCTTC.